The 3 T cell receptor beta chains below come from one sample, sequenced in a study of blood T cell repertoires in COVID-19. Here immunoSEQ multiplex PCR was the method, and the copy in TCRdb shows in-frame clones only, minus some. The table records 90,000 or so clones, around 91% of them present only once. Sequenced input: peripheral blood. The receptors originated from a woman aged 80 or over with active or convalescent COVID-19.

This chain joins TRBV18 and TRBJ1-2, with D hard to call. The V end lost 2 bases, the J end lost 5 bases, and 12 bases lay between the germline ends. From germline, CDR1 is KGHSH and CDR2 LQKENI. The CDR3 consists of 14 residues. Here the CDR3 reads CASSPGSAGYGYTF. Written as DNA, the CDR3 is TGTGCCAGCTCACCAGGGTCGGCGGGTTATGGCTACACCTTC.

This sequence joins TRBV7-2 and TRBJ2-1; the D is unclear. V was cut by 7 bases and J by 5 bases, with 12 bases left in between. The CDR3 consists of 13 residues. The V gene's germline CDR1 is SGHTA and CDR2 FQGNSA. The CDR3 loop is CASTRRSHNEQFF. Written as DNA, the CDR3 is TGTGCCAGCACCCGTCGGTCCCACAATGAGCAGTTCTTC. Together with reference TRBV7-2 and TRBJ2-1, the CDR3 gives the full variable domain: GAGVSQSPSNKVTEKGKDVELRCDPISGHTALYWYRQSLGQGLEFLIYFQGNSAPDKSGLPSDRFSAERTGGSVSTLTIQRTQQEDSAVYLCASTRRSHNEQFFGPGTRLTVL.

This clone occurred once. This chain uses TRBV28 with TRBJ1-2; 7 bases match TRBD1. V lost 7 bases to trimming and J lost 4 bases; unmatched junction nucleotides: 9. Germline-derived CDR1 and CDR2 are MDHEN and SYDVKM. This CDR3 is built from 14 residues. In nucleotides, the CDR3 is TGTGCCAGCAATCCGGCAGGGGGTTTCTATGGCTACACCTTC. Translated: CASNPAGGFYGYTF.